These 10 T cell receptor beta chains were sequenced from one sample in a study of OX40 agonist ivuxolimab in advanced cancers. Assay: immunoSEQ multiplex PCR; the TCRdb copy retains only in-frame clones and omits some. This sample has under 65,000 clones, with 85% found just once. The sequencing used CD4+ or CD8+ T cells sorted from blood, collected in a trial of the OX40 agonist ivuxolimab. The receptors derive from an adult with an advanced solid tumor such as melanoma, head and neck, liver or kidney cancer.

The chain links TRBV28 to TRBJ2-1, with D possibly matching TRBD1 (5 bases). Per germline, CDR1 MDHEN and CDR2 SYDVKM. The V and J ends lost 4 bases and 4 bases respectively, with 14 bases between them. This CDR3 region has 15 residues. The DNA for the CDR3 is TGTGCCAGCAGTTCACGACAGTGGGCTTACAATGAGCAGTTCTTC. Translated: CASSSRQWAYNEQFF.

This clone has more than one count but fewer than ten. The chain has TRBV2 and TRBJ1-1; D call uncertain. From germline, CDR1 is SNHLY and CDR2 FYNNEI. The V end was cut by 4 bases, the J end by 1 base, with 7 bases between. The CDR3 is made up of 13 amino acids. CDR3 coding DNA: TGTGCCAGCAGTGTTGACGGGAACACTGAAGCTTTCTTT. Translating it yields CASSVDGNTEAFF. The whole variable domain, filled in from reference TRBV2 and TRBJ1-1, reads EPEVTQTPSHQVTQMGQEVILRCVPISNHLYFYWYRQILGQKVEFLVSFYNNEISEKSEIFDDQFSVERPDGSNFTLKIRSTKLEDSAMYFCASSVDGNTEAFFGQGTRLTVV.

This rearrangement joins TRBV18 to TRBJ2-3, with D perhaps TRBD2 (5 bases). Germline V gene lookup returns CDR1 KGHSH and CDR2 LQKENI. This CDR3 comprises 15 residues. V was pared by 5 bases and J by 2 bases, with 14 bases between. The CDR3 is CASSTNTGSTDTQYF. CDR3 in DNA: TGTGCCAGCTCAACGAATACGGGATCCACAGATACGCAGTATTTT. Using reference TRBV18 and TRBJ2-3 for the parts outside the CDR3, the full variable domain is NAGVMQNPRHLVRRRGQEARLRCSPMKGHSHVYWYRQLPEEGLKFMVYLQKENIIDESGMPKERFSAEFPKEGPSILRIQQVVRGDSAAYFCASSTNTGSTDTQYFGPGTRLTVL.

The rearrangement uses TRBV5-1 and TRBJ1-2, with D unresolved. The CDR3 spans 14 residues. CDR1 is SGHRS, CDR2 YFSETQ, per germline. V was shortened by 4 bases and J by 2 bases, with 12 bases between the two germline ends. CDR3 protein: CASSGRAENYGYTF. The CDR3 DNA is TGCGCCAGCAGCGGCCGCGCGGAAAACTATGGCTACACCTTC.

The chain couples TRBV7-9 to TRBJ1-2; D gene ambiguous. Trimming left V 1 base short and J 7 bases short, with 7 bases between. Germline V gene sequence: CDR1 SEHNR, CDR2 FQNEAQ (reference sequence). The CDR3 length is 12 residues. The CDR3 coding sequence is TGTGCCAGCAGCTTAGAAACTGGTGGCTACACCTTC. Translating it yields CASSLETGGYTF.

The V and J genes are TRBV27 and TRBJ1-1; perhaps TRBD1 as D (6 bases). The CDR3 runs 14 residues. Trimming stripped 5 bases from V and 1 base from J, with 11 bases between. In germline, CDR1 is MNHEY, CDR2 SMNVEV (reference sequence). CDR3 DNA sequence: TGTGCCAGCAGTCCTGGGACACGGAACACTGAAGCTTTCTTT. Its protein is CASSPGTRNTEAFF.

V gene TRBV7-2 combines with J gene TRBJ2-1, with a tentative D call TRBD1 (5 bases). Looked up from germline, CDR1 is SGHTA and CDR2 is FQGNSA. CDR3 length: 15 amino acids. The V end was cut by 3 bases, the J end by 5 bases, with 14 bases between. CDR3 sequence reads: CASSFSGLGNNEQFF. The CDR3 region has the DNA TGTGCCAGCAGCTTCTCAGGGTTGGGGAACAATGAGCAGTTCTTC.

This chain links TRBV10-3 with TRBJ1-5; D may be TRBD1 (5 bases). The CDR3 extends over 16 amino acids. Germline-derived CDR1 and CDR2 are ENHRY and SYGVKD. The V gene lost 11 bases and the J gene lost 0 bases, with 20 bases spanning the gap. CDR3 in amino acids: CALILRDGYSNQPQHF. For the CDR3, the DNA is TGTGCCCTGATCCTGCGGGACGGGTATAGCAATCAGCCCCAGCATTTT.

This clone was counted only a few times. The chain links TRBV5-1 to TRBJ1-1; possibly TRBD1 for D (6 bases). CDR3 length: 13 residues. Per the germline V gene, CDR1 is SGHRS and CDR2 is YFSETQ. V was shortened by 3 bases and J by 3 bases, with 9 bases between the two germline ends. The CDR3 sequence is CASSWTDYTEAFF. As DNA, the CDR3 is TGCGCCAGCAGCTGGACAGACTACACTGAAGCTTTCTTT.

This clone occurred once. The rearrangement links TRBV7-9 to TRBJ2-5, with 7 bases aligning to TRBD2. Trimming removed 7 bases from V and 0 bases from J; junction bases left unmatched: 5. The germline V gene encodes CDR1 SEHNR and CDR2 FQNEAQ (reference sequence). The CDR3 length is 14 residues. The CDR3 sequence is CASTSGSYQETQYF. The CDR3 DNA follows: TGTGCCAGCACTAGCGGATCGTACCAAGAGACCCAGTACTTC.